This entry lists 23 T cell receptor beta chains sequenced from one sample in a study of tumor and adjacent non-tumor tissue in lung cancer. The library came from three nested PCR rounds adapted from ARM-PCR protocols. Using its own MiXCR run on the multiplex PCR reads, TCRdb lists one record per CDR3 protein. The table lists about 50,000 distinct CDR3 sequences, just under 75% of them singletons, with 23% in the top ten. This sample's RNA came from whole unsorted tissue. This non-tumor lung sample came from over 3 cm beyond the tumor edge. Sequencing was done on a sample of distant non-tumor lung tissue. All receptors come from a woman aged 60-75 years with non-small cell lung cancer.

On this clonotype: Compared with germline, one end of the junction differs, possibly owing to a read error. The CDR3 DNA sequence: TGCGGCGTTGGTCCCGATGGGACAGGCTTTGAAGCCTTCTTT. It yields the protein CGVGPDGTGFEAFF. The V call is TRBV29-1, the J call TRBJ1-1, with 8 bases identical to TRBD1. CDR1 and CDR2 (germline): SQVTM, ANQGSEA. The CDR3 contains 14 residues.

A note on this clonotype: A much larger clone sits a single nucleotide away, making a read error possible. J is TRBJ2-7 and V is TRBV6-1, with D possibly TRBD2 on 6 matching bases. Trimming pared 4 bases from V and 0 bases from J, leaving 10 bases between. CDR1 and CDR2 (germline): MNHNS, SASEGT. The CDR3 spans 14 residues. The CDR3: CASSGGLLSYEQYF. Here the CDR3 DNA reads TGTGCCAGCAGTGGGGGACTGCTCTCCTACGAGCAGTACTTC.

In regard to this clonotype: A much larger clone sits a single nucleotide away, making a read error possible. The chain links TRBV5-1 to TRBJ2-5; D ambiguous. CDR1 and CDR2 from the germline V gene are SGHRS and YFSETQ. CDR3 length: 14 amino acids. Trimming pared 6 bases from V and 4 bases from J, leaving 16 bases between. This chain's CDR3 is CASNPSKGRETQYF. The CDR3 bases are TGCGCCAGCAACCCGTCTAAGGGCCGAGAGACCCAGTACTTC.

On this clonotype itself: With a much larger clone just one base away, this may be a read error. The chain is built from TRBV7-9 and TRBJ1-4; the D is unclear. Trimming stripped 5 bases from V and 8 bases from J, with 18 bases between. The germline gives CDR1 SEHNR, CDR2 FQNEAQ (reference sequence). The CDR3 consists of 15 residues. CDR3 in DNA: TGTGCCAGCAGCCAGTGCGTGGGGTCGGGCGAAAAACTGTTTTTT. It yields the protein CASSQCVGSGEKLFF.

With regard to this clonotype: Since no conserved phenylalanine or tryptophan closes the CDR3, a read error is the likely cause. CDR3 loop: CASSFFQTGELFL. The CDR3 DNA reads as TGTGCCAGCAGCTTTTTCCAGACAGGGGAGCTGTTTCTT. V is TRBV11-2 and J is TRBJ2-2; D is ambiguous. The germline gives CDR1 SGHAT, CDR2 FQNNGV. The CDR3 has 13 amino acids. V lost 3 bases and J lost 8, with 10 bases in between.

This chain uses TRBV6-5 with TRBJ2-1, with D possibly called TRBD1 or TRBD2 (6 bases each). The CDR3 is 16 residues long. Germline V gene lookup returns CDR1 MNHEY and CDR2 SVGAGI. V shed 10 bases and J shed 6 bases, with 25 bases lying between them. CDR3 in DNA: TGTGCCACGGACAGCGGGCTCCTCAGCTTGGTCAATGAGCAGTTCTTC. Translated: CATDSGLLSLVNEQFF.

About this clonotype itself: Relative to the germline gene, one junction end is altered; a read error may explain this. J is TRBJ2-3 and V is TRBV11-3; the D is unclear. In germline, CDR1 is SGHNT, CDR2 YENEEA. The CDR3 sequence is 12 residues long. The CDR3 spells CVSSSDTVTQYF. CDR3 DNA sequence: TGTGTCAGCAGCTCCGACACAGTTACGCAGTATTTT.

In its sample, this clonotype ranks as medium-sized (0.01 to 0.1%). The V call is TRBV29-1, the J call TRBJ1-2; 11 positions agree with TRBD1. V shed 8 bases, J shed 5 bases, and the junction held 7 bases outside the gene matches. CDR3 size: 13 residues. Germline assignment: CDR1 SQVTM and CDR2 ANQGSEA. The CDR3 region has the DNA TGCAGCTTTCCGGGACAGGGGGGTTATGGCTACACCTTC. This sequence encodes CSFPGQGGYGYTF.

Comments on this clonotype: Germline is not matched at one junction end, which may reflect a read error. J is TRBJ2-1 and V is TRBV6-2 or TRBV6-3, with 8 nucleotides matching TRBD2. The germline V gene encodes CDR1 MNHEY and CDR2 SVGEGT. The CDR3 totals 17 residues. The CDR3 protein is CASSPTNGRAANDEQFF. CDR3 nucleotide sequence: TGTGCCAGCAGCCCGACTAACGGGAGGGCCGCAAACGATGAGCAGTTTTTC.

This chain joins TRBV4-2 and TRBJ1-1; perhaps TRBD1 as D (5 bases). The length of the CDR3 is 13 residues. Germline CDR1 reads LGHNA; CDR2 reads YNFKEQ. Trimming removed 6 bases at V and 4 bases at J, with 12 bases between. Here the CDR3 DNA reads TGTGCCAGCAGGCAGGGTCGGGGCACTGAAGCTTTCTTT. This codes for CASRQGRGTEAFF.

Details on this clonotype: Possible read error: a much larger clone is one base away. The V call is TRBV28, the J call TRBJ2-1; D unclear. Germline lookup yields CDR1 MDHEN and CDR2 SYDVKM. CDR3 length: 14 amino acids. CDR3 loop: CANSLRRGNAEQFF. DNA for the CDR3: TGTGCCAACAGTTTACGGCGTGGGAACGCGGAGCAGTTCTTC.

For this clonotype: The junction and the germline gene differ at one end; a read error may be behind it. The chain combines TRBV12-3 or TRBV12-4 with TRBJ2-5; D possibly corresponds to TRBD1 (5 bases). The CDR3 loop spans 15 amino acids. CDR3 amino acids: CASSLVQGNKETQYF. The CDR3 nucleotides are TGTGCCAGCAGTTTAGTGCAGGGAAACAAAGAGACACAGTACTTC.

With regard to this clonotype: One junction end disagrees with the germline gene, perhaps due to a read error. The chain employs TRBV4-2 and TRBJ2-7; 9 positions agree with TRBD2. The V gene's germline CDR1 is LGHNA and CDR2 YNFKEQ. The length of the CDR3 is 14 residues. CDR3 DNA: TGTGCCAGAAGCCAAGCTAGCGGGAACTACGAGCACTACTTC. It codes for CARSQASGNYEHYF.

This rearrangement joins TRBV6-5 to TRBJ2-5; D gene uncertain. This CDR3 region has 14 residues. Germline CDR1 MNHEY, CDR2 SVGAGI. CDR3 region: CASSAQVEEETQYF. The CDR3 coding sequence is TGTGCGAGTAGTGCCCAGGTAGAGGAAGAGACCCAGTACTTC.

A word on this clonotype: This clone may be a read error of a much larger clone one base away. The CDR3 sequence is CAGRTDHSTDTQYF. The CDR3 DNA reads as TGTGCCGGCAGGACGGACCATAGCACAGATACGCAGTATTTT. This chain joins TRBV7-9 and TRBJ2-3, with D hard to call. The CDR3 is 14 amino acids. Germline V gives CDR1 SEHNR, CDR2 FQNEAQ (reference sequence).

Concerning this clonotype: As the CDR3 is not closed by the conserved phenylalanine or tryptophan, this likely results from a read error. The chain links TRBV10-3 to TRBJ2-7; the D gene is possibly TRBD1 (5 bases). Trimming stripped 2 bases from V and 3 bases from J, with 14 bases between. This CDR3 contains 15 residues. Germline-derived CDR1 and CDR2 are ENHRY and SYGVKD. The chain's CDR3 is CAISEPQVGDYEQYY. In DNA, the CDR3 is TGTGCCATCAGTGAGCCACAGGTAGGGGACTACGAGCAGTACTAT.

In the case of this clonotype: A read error may be the cause here, since a much bigger clone is one base away. The chain recombines TRBV24-1 with TRBJ1-1; the D gene is possibly TRBD1 (6 bases). The germline gives CDR1 KGHDR, CDR2 SFDVKD. V shed 0 bases and J shed 5 bases, with 36 bases lying between them. The length of the CDR3 is 23 residues. CDR3: CATSDLGVWGASVVRGNSTEAFF. In nucleotides, the CDR3 is TGTGCCACCAGTGATTTGGGGGTCTGGGGGGCTTCGGTGGTGAGAGGAAACTCGACTGAAGCTTTCTTT.

This clonotype was observed once. This sequence may be a read error, since a much larger clone differs from it by one base. This rearrangement joins TRBV5-1 to TRBJ2-5; D gene unclear. Germline V gene sequence: CDR1 SGHRS, CDR2 YFSETQ. This CDR3 contains 12 residues. V gave up 0 bases and J gave up 5 bases, with 5 bases separating them. The CDR3 nucleotides read TGCGCCAGCAGCTTGGTGGCGGAGACCCAGTACTTC. Translating it yields CASSLVAETQYF.

As concerns this clonotype: The junction departs from the called germline gene at one end, perhaps through a read error. This chain uses TRBV10-3 with TRBJ1-4; D might be TRBD1 (6 bases). Germline loops: CDR1 ENHRY, CDR2 SYGVKD. This CDR3 spans 13 amino acids. CDR3 residues: CGINNPGEEKLLF. The CDR3 region has the DNA TGTGGCATCAACAACCCAGGGGAGGAAAAACTGTTGTTT.

Remarks on this clonotype: The conserved phenylalanine or tryptophan is not found at the CDR3 terminus, so this likely reflects a read error. This chain uses TRBV12-3 or TRBV12-4 with TRBJ2-1; perhaps TRBD1 as D (5 bases). CDR3 length: 17 residues. Between the trimmed V and J ends, which lost 2 bases and 7 bases, there was a span of 21 bases. The CDR3 loop is CASSLRRALSPENEQFS. CDR3 nucleotides: TGTGCCAGCAGTTTACGCAGGGCTCTTAGTCCGGAGAATGAGCAGTTCTCC.

Concerning this clonotype: Germline is not matched at one junction end, which may reflect a read error. The chain recombines TRBV28 with TRBJ1-5; 8 nucleotides line up with TRBD1. The CDR3 length is 15 residues. Germline assignment: CDR1 MDHEN and CDR2 SYDVKM. CDR3 nucleotide sequence: TGTGCCAGCACTACCGGGACAGGACCTCACACGCCCCAACATTTT. Translation gives CASTTGTGPHTPQHF.

Details on this clonotype: Relative to the germline gene, one junction end is altered; a read error may explain this. The chain has TRBV4-1 and TRBJ2-7; a possible D gene is TRBD1 (6 bases). Germline CDR1 MGHRA, CDR2 YSYEKL. This CDR3 is 14 amino acids long. CDR3 sequence (DNA): TGCGCCAGCAGCCCAACTCCGGACAGTTACGAGCAGAGCTTC. Its translation is CASSPTPDSYEQSF.

Notes on this clonotype: As the CDR3 is not closed by the conserved phenylalanine or tryptophan, this likely results from a read error. The V and J genes are TRBV20-1 and TRBJ1-5, with D unresolved. With the DNA end fitting TRBJ2-3 better, the J assignment may be wrong. Germline CDR1 is DFQATT and CDR2 is SNEGSKA (reference sequence). This CDR3 has 13 amino acids. The CDR3 loop is CSAQPDDGQPQYL. In DNA form, the CDR3 reads TGCAGTGCTCAGCCCGATGACGGTCAGCCCCAGTATTTA.